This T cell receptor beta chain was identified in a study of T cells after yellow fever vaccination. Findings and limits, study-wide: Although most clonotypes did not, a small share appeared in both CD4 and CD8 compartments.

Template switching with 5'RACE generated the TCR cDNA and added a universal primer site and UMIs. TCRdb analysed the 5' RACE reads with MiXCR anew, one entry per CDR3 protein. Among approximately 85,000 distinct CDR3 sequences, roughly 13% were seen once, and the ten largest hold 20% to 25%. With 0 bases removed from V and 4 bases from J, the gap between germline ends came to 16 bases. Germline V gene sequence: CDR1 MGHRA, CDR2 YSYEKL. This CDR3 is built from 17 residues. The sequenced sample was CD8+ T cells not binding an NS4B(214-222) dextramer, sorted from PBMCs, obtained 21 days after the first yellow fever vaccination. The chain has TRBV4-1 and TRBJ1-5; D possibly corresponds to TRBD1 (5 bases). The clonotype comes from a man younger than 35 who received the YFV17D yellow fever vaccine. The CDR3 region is CASSQDGASLGNQPQHF. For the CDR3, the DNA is TGCGCCAGCAGCCAAGATGGGGCCTCCCTAGGGAATCAGCCCCAGCATTTT.